The present T cell receptor beta chain was sequenced within a study of blood T cell repertoires in COVID-19. Study-level background: Both acute and convalescent COVID-19 samples were obtained from the United States, Italy and Spain. T cells, B-cell-depleted T cells, or PBMCs supplied cDNA or gDNA.

Trimming took 8 bases from V and 11 from J, leaving 21 bases between them. There are 13 residues in the CDR3. CDR1 is SGHAT, CDR2 FQNNGV, per germline. Libraries were prepared by immunoSEQ multiplex PCR; TCRdb keeps only in-frame clonotypes and omits some of them. The sample contains tens of thousands of clones, 88% of which appear only once. Sequenced sample: peripheral blood. The receptor was isolated from a human donor in a cohort sampled during active COVID-19. The chain is built from TRBV11-2 and TRBJ1-1; D is ambiguous. The CDR3 here is CASQPTRASRAFF. The CDR3 DNA reads as TGTGCCAGCCAACCCACGAGGGCGAGTCGCGCTTTCTTT.